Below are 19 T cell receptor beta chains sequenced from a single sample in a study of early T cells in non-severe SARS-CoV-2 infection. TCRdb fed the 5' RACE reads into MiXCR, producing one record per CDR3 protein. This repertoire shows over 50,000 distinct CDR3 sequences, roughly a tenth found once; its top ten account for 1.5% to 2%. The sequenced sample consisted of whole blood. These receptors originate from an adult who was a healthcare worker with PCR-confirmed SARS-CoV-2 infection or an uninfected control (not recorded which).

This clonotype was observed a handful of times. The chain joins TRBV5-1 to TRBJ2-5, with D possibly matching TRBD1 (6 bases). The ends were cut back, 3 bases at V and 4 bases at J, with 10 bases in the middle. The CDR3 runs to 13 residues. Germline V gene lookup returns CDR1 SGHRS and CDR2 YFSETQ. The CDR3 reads CASSSTGLETQYF. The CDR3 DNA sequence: TGCGCCAGCAGCTCGACAGGCTTAGAGACCCAGTACTTC. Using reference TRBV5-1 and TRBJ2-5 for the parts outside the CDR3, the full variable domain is KAGVTQTPRYLIKTRGQQVTLSCSPISGHRSVSWYQQTPGQGLQFLFEYFSETQRNKGNFPGRFSGRQFSNSRSEMNVSTLELGDSALYLCASSSTGLETQYFGPGTRLLVL.

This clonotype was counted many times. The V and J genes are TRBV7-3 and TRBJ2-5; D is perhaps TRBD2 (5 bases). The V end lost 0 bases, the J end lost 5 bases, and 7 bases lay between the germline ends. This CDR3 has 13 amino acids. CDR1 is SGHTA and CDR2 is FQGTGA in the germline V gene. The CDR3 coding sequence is TGTGCCAGCAGCTTAACGAGGGTGGAGACCCAGTACTTC. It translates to CASSLTRVETQYF.

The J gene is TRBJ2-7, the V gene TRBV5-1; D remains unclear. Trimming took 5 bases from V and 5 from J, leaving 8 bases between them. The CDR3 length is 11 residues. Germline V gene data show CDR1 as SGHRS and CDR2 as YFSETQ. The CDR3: CASSEANEQYF. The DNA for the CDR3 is TGCGCCAGCAGTGAGGCCAACGAGCAGTACTTC.

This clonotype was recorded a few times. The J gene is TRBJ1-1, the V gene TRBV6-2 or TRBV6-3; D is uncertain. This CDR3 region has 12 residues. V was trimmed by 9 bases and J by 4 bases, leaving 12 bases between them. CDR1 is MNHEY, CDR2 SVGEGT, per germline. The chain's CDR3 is CASLSGFTEAFF. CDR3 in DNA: TGTGCCAGTCTATCCGGGTTCACTGAAGCTTTCTTT.

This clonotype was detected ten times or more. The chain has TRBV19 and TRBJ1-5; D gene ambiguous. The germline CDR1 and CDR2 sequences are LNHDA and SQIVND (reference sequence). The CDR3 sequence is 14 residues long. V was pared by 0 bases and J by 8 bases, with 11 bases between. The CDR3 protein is CASSIDLAVKPQHF. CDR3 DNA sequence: TGTGCCAGTAGTATAGATCTCGCAGTGAAGCCCCAGCATTTT.

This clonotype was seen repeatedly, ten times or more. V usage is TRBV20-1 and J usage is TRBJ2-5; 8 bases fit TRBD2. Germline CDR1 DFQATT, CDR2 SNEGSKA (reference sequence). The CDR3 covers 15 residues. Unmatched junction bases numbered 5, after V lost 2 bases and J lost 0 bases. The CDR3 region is CSARPAGAYQETQYF. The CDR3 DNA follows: TGCAGTGCTAGACCAGCGGGGGCGTACCAAGAGACCCAGTACTTC.

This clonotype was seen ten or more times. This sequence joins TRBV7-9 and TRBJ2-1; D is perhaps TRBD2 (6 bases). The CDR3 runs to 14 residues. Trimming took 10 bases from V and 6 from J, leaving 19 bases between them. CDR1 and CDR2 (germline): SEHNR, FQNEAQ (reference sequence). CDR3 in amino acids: CATAAGLQPNEQFF. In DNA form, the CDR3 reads TGTGCCACCGCGGCGGGACTCCAACCCAATGAGCAGTTCTTC.

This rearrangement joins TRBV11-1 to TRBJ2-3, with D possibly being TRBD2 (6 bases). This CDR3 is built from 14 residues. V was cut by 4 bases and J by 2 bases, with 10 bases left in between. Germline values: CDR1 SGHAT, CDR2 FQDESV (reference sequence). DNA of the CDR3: TGTGCCAGCAGCTCGGAGGGGCACACAGATACGCAGTATTTT. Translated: CASSSEGHTDTQYF.

The CDR3 nucleotides are TGTGCCAGCAGCCAAGTTGGGCAGGGGTACAATGAGCAGTTCTTC. This codes for CASSQVGQGYNEQFF. The chain recombines TRBV14 with TRBJ2-1, with D perhaps TRBD1 (6 bases). The germline gives CDR1 SGHDN, CDR2 FVKESK. The CDR3 sequence is 15 residues long. Trimming removed 1 base at V and 4 bases at J, with 11 bases between.

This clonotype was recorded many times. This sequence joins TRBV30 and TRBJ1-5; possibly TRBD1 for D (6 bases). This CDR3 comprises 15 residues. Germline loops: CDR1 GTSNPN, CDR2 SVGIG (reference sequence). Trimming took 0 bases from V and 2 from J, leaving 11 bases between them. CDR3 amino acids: CAWSVGRTGNQPQHF. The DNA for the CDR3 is TGTGCCTGGAGTGTGGGCAGGACAGGCAATCAGCCCCAGCATTTT.

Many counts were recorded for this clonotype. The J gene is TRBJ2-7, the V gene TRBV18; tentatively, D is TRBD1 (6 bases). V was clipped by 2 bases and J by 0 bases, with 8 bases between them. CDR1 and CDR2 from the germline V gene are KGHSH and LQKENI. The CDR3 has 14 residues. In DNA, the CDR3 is TGTGCCAGCTCACCAGGACAGACCTCCTACGAGCAGTACTTC. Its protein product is CASSPGQTSYEQYF.

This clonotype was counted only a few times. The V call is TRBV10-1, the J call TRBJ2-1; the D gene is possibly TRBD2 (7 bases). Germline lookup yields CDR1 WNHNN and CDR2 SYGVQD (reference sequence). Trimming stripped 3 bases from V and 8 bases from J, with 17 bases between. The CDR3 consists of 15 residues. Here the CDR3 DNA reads TGCGCCAGCAGTGACGATCGGGGGGCAAGGGATGAGCAGTTCTTC. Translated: CASSDDRGARDEQFF.

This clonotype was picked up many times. The CDR3 reads CASSWGTSGVNEQFF. The CDR3 DNA reads as TGTGCCAGCAGCTGGGGGACTAGCGGGGTCAATGAGCAGTTCTTC. J is TRBJ2-1 and V is TRBV7-8; 13 bases map to TRBD2. The CDR3 consists of 15 residues. Germline lookup yields CDR1 SGHVS and CDR2 FQNEAQ. The V segment lost 4 bases and the J segment 6 bases; nucleotides outside the gene matches: 3.

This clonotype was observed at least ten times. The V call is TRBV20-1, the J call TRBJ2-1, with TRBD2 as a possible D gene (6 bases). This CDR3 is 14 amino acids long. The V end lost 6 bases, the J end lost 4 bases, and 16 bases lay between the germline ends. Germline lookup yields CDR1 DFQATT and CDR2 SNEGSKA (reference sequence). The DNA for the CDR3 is TGCAGTGCCCGGGACGTAGGGACTTACAATGAGCAGTTCTTC. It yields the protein CSARDVGTYNEQFF.

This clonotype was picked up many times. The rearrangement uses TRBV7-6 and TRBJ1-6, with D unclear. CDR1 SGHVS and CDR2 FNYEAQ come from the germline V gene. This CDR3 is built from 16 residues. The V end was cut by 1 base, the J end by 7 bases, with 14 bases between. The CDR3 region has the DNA TGTGCCAGCAGCTTAGACTCAATTGGATCAAATTCACCCCTCCACTTT. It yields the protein CASSLDSIGSNSPLHF.

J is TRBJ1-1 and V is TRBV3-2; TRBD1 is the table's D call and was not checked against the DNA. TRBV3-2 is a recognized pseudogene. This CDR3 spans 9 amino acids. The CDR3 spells CASTPKAFF. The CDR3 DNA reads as TGTGCCAGCACCCCCAAAGCTTTCTTT.

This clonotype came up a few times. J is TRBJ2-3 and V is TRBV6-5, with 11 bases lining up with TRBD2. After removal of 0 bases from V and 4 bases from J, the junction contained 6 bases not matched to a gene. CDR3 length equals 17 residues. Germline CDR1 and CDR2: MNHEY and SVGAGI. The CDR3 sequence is CASSYSNQGLAADTQYF. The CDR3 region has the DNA TGTGCCAGCAGTTACTCGAATCAGGGACTAGCGGCAGATACGCAGTATTTT.

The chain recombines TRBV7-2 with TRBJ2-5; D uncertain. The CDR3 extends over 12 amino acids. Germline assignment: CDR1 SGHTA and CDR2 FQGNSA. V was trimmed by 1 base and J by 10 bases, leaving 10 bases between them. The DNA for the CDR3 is TGTGCCAGCAGCTTAGGACTGCCTATCCAGTACTTC. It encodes CASSLGLPIQYF.

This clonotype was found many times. CDR3 sequence: CASSFQRSTGELFF. The CDR3 DNA reads as TGTGCCAGCAGCTTTCAACGGTCTACCGGGGAGCTGTTTTTT. The chain combines TRBV7-9 with TRBJ2-2, with D unclear. Trimming took off 3 bases at V and 5 bases at J, with 10 bases between the two ends. Germline lookup yields CDR1 SEHNR and CDR2 FQNEAQ (reference sequence). The CDR3 extends over 14 amino acids.